Following are 18 T cell receptor beta chains from one sample sequenced in a study of blood T cells in healthy people across ages. The use of a sample-barcoded 5' primer and a J-beta primer mix characterized a second PCR of about 7 to 12 cycles. Using its own MiXCR run on the 5' RACE reads, TCRdb lists one record per CDR3 protein. Here the sample spans 900,000 to 950,000 distinct CDR3 sequences, roughly 29% being singletons. The same data also contributed to another study, on T cells of mothers and their children.

Sequenced: blood. These receptors were taken from a woman aged 40 to 50 in good health.

This clonotype was picked up many times. The genes are TRBV28 and TRBJ2-7, with D unclear. The V end was cut by 10 bases, the J end by 1 base, with 11 bases between. This CDR3 comprises 12 residues. Germline V gene lookup returns CDR1 MDHEN and CDR2 SYDVKM. This chain's CDR3 is CATITASYEQYF. The DNA of the CDR3 is TGTGCCACCATCACCGCGTCCTACGAGCAGTACTTC.

Only a few counts were recorded for this clonotype. The V gene is TRBV5-1, the J gene TRBJ2-5; 9 bases align to TRBD1. CDR3 size: 17 residues. From germline, CDR1 is SGHRS and CDR2 YFSETQ. V was clipped by 4 bases and J by 3 bases; unmatched bases: 13. This CDR3 reads CASSTDRGPTTEETQYF. CDR3 nucleotides: TGCGCCAGCAGCACGGACAGGGGCCCGACAACGGAAGAGACCCAGTACTTC.

This clonotype was seen only a few times. J is TRBJ2-7 and V is TRBV2; D is undetermined. V gave up 7 bases and J gave up 1 base, with 14 bases separating them. The V gene's germline CDR1 is SNHLY and CDR2 FYNNEI. This CDR3 contains 14 residues. The CDR3 is CASIRAQRSYEQYF. CDR3 nucleotides: TGTGCCAGCATCCGGGCTCAGAGGTCCTACGAGCAGTACTTC.

This sequence joins TRBV12-3 or TRBV12-4 and TRBJ2-3; 12 bases align to TRBD2. The trim removed 2 bases at V and 11 bases at J, leaving 23 bases unmatched. CDR3 size: 20 residues. DNA of the CDR3: TGTGCCAGCAGTTTAACGGCTAGCGGGGGGGCCCACAGATACGCGTTGTTGCAGTATTTT. Translated, it gives CASSLTASGGAHRYALLQYF.

The CDR3 region is CASRSGDSPANYGYTF. The CDR3 DNA sequence: TGTGCCAGCAGGTCCGGTGATAGCCCAGCTAACTATGGCTACACCTTC. This chain links TRBV7-2 with TRBJ1-2; no reliable D call. Trimming stripped 6 bases from V and 0 bases from J, with 17 bases between. This CDR3 comprises 16 residues. Germline V gene sequence: CDR1 SGHTA, CDR2 FQGNSA.

The V and J genes are TRBV7-9 and TRBJ2-6; the match to TRBD1 covers 7 bases. The CDR3 has 20 amino acids. Germline CDR1 and CDR2: SEHNR and FQNEAQ (reference sequence). V lost 1 base, J lost 0 bases, and 12 bases stayed unmatched. CDR3 DNA: TGTGCCAGCAGCTTAGGGCTACACGGGACAGCATACTCTGGGGCCAACGTCCTGACTTTC. This sequence encodes CASSLGLHGTAYSGANVLTF.

This clonotype was recorded many times. The chain is built from TRBV28 and TRBJ2-5; D is unclear. Trimming pared 8 bases from V and 0 bases from J, leaving 13 bases between. The CDR3 loop spans 14 amino acids. Germline V lookup: CDR1 MDHEN, CDR2 SYDVKM. CDR3 in DNA: TGTGCCAGCCACCCCCCACAAAACCAAGAGACCCAGTACTTC. Translation: CASHPPQNQETQYF.

This clonotype was observed at least ten times. The chain joins TRBV7-2 to TRBJ2-7; TRBD2 matches at 7 bases. Trimming removed 5 bases from V and 3 bases from J; junction bases left unmatched: 10. This CDR3 contains 15 residues. From germline, CDR1 is SGHTA and CDR2 FQGNSA. The CDR3 region has the DNA TGTGCCAGCAGCCGCGCTAGCGGTCAACACTACGAGCAGTACTTC. Encoded protein: CASSRASGQHYEQYF. Full variable domain (rest looked up from reference TRBV7-2 and TRBJ2-7): GAGVSQSPSNKVTEKGKDVELRCDPISGHTALYWYRQSLGQGLEFLIYFQGNSAPDKSGLPSDRFSAERTGGSVSTLTIQRTQQEDSAVYLCASSRASGQHYEQYFGPGTRLTVT.

The chain uses TRBV7-3 and TRBJ2-7; TRBD2 agrees at 9 bases. CDR3 length: 19 residues. V trimming: 2 bases; J trimming: 5 bases; junction bases outside the gene matches: 19. The germline V gene has CDR1 SGHTA and CDR2 FQGTGA. Here the CDR3 reads CASSLLGGSSGGLSHEQYF. The CDR3 DNA reads TGTGCCAGCAGCTTACTCGGCGGGAGTAGCGGGGGCCTTTCACACGAGCAGTACTTC.

This clonotype was counted ten times or more. The chain links TRBV6-5 to TRBJ2-7; D may be TRBD1 or TRBD2 (5 bases each). The V end lost 6 bases, the J end lost 0 bases, and 12 bases lay between the germline ends. Germline V gives CDR1 MNHEY, CDR2 SVGAGI. The CDR3 is 14 residues long. Here the CDR3 reads CASRGPGFSYEQYF. The DNA of the CDR3 is TGTGCCAGCAGGGGACCAGGGTTCTCCTACGAGCAGTACTTC.

This clonotype has a handful of counts. V and J are TRBV9 and TRBJ1-1, with no clear D. CDR3 length: 13 residues. V lost 0 bases and J 5 bases, leaving 8 bases between the germline ends. CDR1 is SGDLS, CDR2 YYNGEE, per germline. The CDR3 protein is CASSVVPETEAFF. The CDR3 DNA reads TGTGCCAGCAGCGTAGTCCCAGAGACTGAAGCTTTCTTT.

Points on this clonotype: This may stem from a read error, because a much larger clone lies one nucleotide away. This rearrangement joins TRBV28 to TRBJ2-7, with D perhaps TRBD1 (6 bases). The CDR3 loop spans 14 amino acids. Germline V gene data show CDR1 as MDHEN and CDR2 as SYDVKM. CDR3 protein: CVSSSPGHNYEQYF. Here the CDR3 DNA reads TGTGTCAGCAGTTCTCCGGGACACAACTACGAGCAGTACTTC.

This chain uses TRBV18 with TRBJ2-3; TRBD1 matches at 7 bases. The ends lost 0 bases at V and 0 bases at J; junction bases unmatched: 9. There are 18 residues in the CDR3. Germline V CDR1 and CDR2: KGHSH, LQKENI. CDR3 amino acids: CASSPPRQGFSSTDTQYF. CDR3 bases: TGTGCCAGCTCACCACCGCGACAGGGTTTTTCTAGCACAGATACGCAGTATTTT. Full variable domain (outside the CDR3, taken from reference TRBV18 and TRBJ2-3): NAGVMQNPRHLVRRRGQEARLRCSPMKGHSHVYWYRQLPEEGLKFMVYLQKENIIDESGMPKERFSAEFPKEGPSILRIQQVVRGDSAAYFCASSPPRQGFSSTDTQYFGPGTRLTVL.

V is TRBV7-2 and J is TRBJ1-3; D possibly corresponds to TRBD1 (6 bases). Deletions cut 5 bases from V and 3 bases from J, with 17 bases between. The germline gives CDR1 SGHTA, CDR2 FQGNSA. This CDR3 contains 16 residues. The CDR3, as DNA: TGTGCCAGCAGCGTACAAACAGGGTTAATTGGAAACACCATATATTTT. As protein: CASSVQTGLIGNTIYF.

This clonotype was picked up one time. Given a much more abundant clone one base away, this may be a read error. The V gene is TRBV7-3, the J gene TRBJ2-1; the D gene is possibly TRBD2 (7 bases). The V end was cut by 1 base, the J end by 10 bases, with 14 bases between. CDR1 and CDR2 (germline): SGHTA, FQGTGA. The CDR3 contains 14 residues. The CDR3 here is CASSLIAGAYEQFF. In DNA, the CDR3 is TGTGCCAGCAGCTTAATTGCGGGGGCCTACGAGCAGTTCTTC.

Points on this clonotype: An end of the junction does not agree with germline; a read error may underlie this. CDR3 bases: TGCGCCAGCGGCTTGCCTAGCGGGGGGTCCCAAGAGACCCAGTACTTC. It translates to CASGLPSGGSQETQYF. This chain connects TRBV5-1 to TRBJ2-5; 11 nucleotides agree with TRBD2. Germline V gene data show CDR1 as SGHRS and CDR2 as YFSETQ. This CDR3 is built from 16 residues.

In its sample, this clonotype was seen many times. The V gene is TRBV2, the J gene TRBJ2-7; unclear D gene. This CDR3 is built from 12 residues. CDR1 SNHLY and CDR2 FYNNEI come from the germline V gene. V lost 7 bases and J lost 2, with 9 bases in between. CDR3 loop: CASNWLAYEQYF. CDR3 bases: TGTGCCAGCAATTGGTTGGCCTACGAGCAGTACTTC. Combining the CDR3 with reference TRBV2 and TRBJ2-7 gives the whole variable domain EPEVTQTPSHQVTQMGQEVILRCVPISNHLYFYWYRQILGQKVEFLVSFYNNEISEKSEIFDDQFSVERPDGSNFTLKIRSTKLEDSAMYFCASNWLAYEQYFGPGTRLTVT.

This clonotype came up many times. An end of the junction differs from the germline gene, which may be a read error. The chain is built from TRBV18 and TRBJ2-7, with D perhaps being TRBD1 or TRBD2 (5 bases each). The germline CDR1 and CDR2 sequences are KGHSH and LQKENI. This CDR3 comprises 14 residues. Here the CDR3 reads CASSPPGRVLEQYF. CDR3 in DNA: TGTGCCAGCTCGCCACCGGGACGGGTATTAGAGCAGTACTTC.